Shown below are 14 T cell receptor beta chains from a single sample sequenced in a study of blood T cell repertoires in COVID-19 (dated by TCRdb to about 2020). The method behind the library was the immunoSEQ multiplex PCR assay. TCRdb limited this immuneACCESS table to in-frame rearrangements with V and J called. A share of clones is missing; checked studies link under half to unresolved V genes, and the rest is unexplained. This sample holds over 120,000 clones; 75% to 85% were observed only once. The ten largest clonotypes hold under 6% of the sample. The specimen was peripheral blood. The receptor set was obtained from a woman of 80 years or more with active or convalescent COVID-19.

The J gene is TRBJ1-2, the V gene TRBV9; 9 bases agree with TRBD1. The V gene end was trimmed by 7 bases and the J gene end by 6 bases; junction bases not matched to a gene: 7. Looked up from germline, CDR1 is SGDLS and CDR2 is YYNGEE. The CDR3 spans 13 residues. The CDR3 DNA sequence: TGTGCCAGCGGAAAACAGGGGGCAAATGGCTACACCTTC. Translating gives CASGKQGANGYTF.

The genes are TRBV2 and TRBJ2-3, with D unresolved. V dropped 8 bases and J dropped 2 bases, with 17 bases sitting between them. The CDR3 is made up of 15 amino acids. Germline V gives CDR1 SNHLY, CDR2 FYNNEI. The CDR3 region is CASLPQSLFTDTQYF. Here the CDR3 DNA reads TGTGCCAGCCTGCCCCAGTCGTTGTTCACAGATACGCAGTATTTT.

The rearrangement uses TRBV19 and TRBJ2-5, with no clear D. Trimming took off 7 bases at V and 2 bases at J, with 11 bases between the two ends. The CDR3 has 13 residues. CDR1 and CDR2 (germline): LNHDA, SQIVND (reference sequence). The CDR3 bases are TGTGCCAGTAACAATCACTATCAAGAGACCCAGTACTTC. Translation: CASNNHYQETQYF.

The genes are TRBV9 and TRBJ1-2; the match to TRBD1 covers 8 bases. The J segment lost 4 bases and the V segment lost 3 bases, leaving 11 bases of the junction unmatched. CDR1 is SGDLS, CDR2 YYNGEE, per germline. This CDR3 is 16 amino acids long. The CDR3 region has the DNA TGTGCCAGCAGCGCGGCCGGGACAGGAATCAGCTATGGCTACACCTTC. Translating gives CASSAAGTGISYGYTF.

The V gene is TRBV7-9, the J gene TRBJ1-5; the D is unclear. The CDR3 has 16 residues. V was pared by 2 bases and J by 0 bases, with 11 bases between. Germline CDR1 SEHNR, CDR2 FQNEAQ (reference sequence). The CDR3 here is CASSLWGGISNQPQHF. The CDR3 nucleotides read TGTGCCAGCAGCTTATGGGGAGGGATTAGCAATCAGCCCCAGCATTTT.

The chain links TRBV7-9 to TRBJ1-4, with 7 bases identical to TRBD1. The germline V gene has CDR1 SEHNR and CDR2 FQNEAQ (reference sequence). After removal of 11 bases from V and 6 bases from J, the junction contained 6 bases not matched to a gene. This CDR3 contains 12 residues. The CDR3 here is CAGGTVHEKLFF. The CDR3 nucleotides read TGTGCCGGTGGGACAGTGCATGAAAAACTGTTTTTT.

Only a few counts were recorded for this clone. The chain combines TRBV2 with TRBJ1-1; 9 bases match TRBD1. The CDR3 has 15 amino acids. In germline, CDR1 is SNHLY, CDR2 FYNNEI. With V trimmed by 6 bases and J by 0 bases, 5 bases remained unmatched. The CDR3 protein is CASRDRGYLNTEAFF. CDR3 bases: TGTGCCAGCAGGGACAGGGGATACCTGAACACTGAAGCTTTCTTT.

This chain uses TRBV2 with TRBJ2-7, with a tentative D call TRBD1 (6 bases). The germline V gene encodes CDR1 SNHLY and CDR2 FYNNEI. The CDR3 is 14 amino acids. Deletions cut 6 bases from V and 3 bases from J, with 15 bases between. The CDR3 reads CASRPGQSIYEQYF. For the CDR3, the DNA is TGTGCCAGCAGACCCGGACAGAGCATCTACGAGCAGTACTTC.

This CDR3 reads CASSWGDSQGKDEQFF. The DNA of the CDR3 is TGCGCCAGCAGCTGGGGGGACAGCCAGGGGAAGGATGAGCAGTTCTTC. The chain has TRBV5-1 and TRBJ2-1; TRBD1 is a possible D gene (7 bases). Germline V lookup: CDR1 SGHRS, CDR2 YFSETQ. Trimming left V 3 bases short and J 8 bases short, with 21 bases between. This CDR3 contains 16 residues.

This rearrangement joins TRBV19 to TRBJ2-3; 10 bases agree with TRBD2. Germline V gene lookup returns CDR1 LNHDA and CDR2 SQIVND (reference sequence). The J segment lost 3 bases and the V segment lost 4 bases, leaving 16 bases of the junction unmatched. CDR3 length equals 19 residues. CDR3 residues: CASSTLGRVAGGMTDTQYF. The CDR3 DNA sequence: TGTGCCAGTAGTACATTGGGTCGGGTAGCGGGGGGTATGACAGATACGCAGTATTTT.

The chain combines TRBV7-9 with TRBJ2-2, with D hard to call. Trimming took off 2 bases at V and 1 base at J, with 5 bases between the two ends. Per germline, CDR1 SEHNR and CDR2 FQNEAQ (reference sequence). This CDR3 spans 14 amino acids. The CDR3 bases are TGTGCCAGCAGCTTAATCCGGAACACCGGGGAGCTGTTTTTT. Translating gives CASSLIRNTGELFF.

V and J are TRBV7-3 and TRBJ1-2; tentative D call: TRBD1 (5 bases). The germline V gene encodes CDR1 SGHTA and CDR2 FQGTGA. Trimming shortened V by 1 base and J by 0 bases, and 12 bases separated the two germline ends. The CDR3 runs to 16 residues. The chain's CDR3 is CASSLSFPTANYGYTF. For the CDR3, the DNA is TGTGCCAGCAGCTTAAGTTTCCCGACAGCTAACTATGGCTACACCTTC.

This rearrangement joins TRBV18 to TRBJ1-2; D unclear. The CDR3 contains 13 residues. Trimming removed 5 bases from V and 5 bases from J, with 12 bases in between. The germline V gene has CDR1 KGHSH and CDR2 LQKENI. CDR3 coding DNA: TGTGCCAGCTCAGCTACAGCCGCATATGGCTACACCTTC. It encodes CASSATAAYGYTF.

CDR3 DNA: TGTGCCAGCAGCCCGACAGGGGGTCCCTACAATGAGCAGTTCTTC. Residues: CASSPTGGPYNEQFF. The chain joins TRBV5-6 to TRBJ2-1, with 9 bases matching TRBD1. CDR3 length: 15 amino acids. CDR1 and CDR2 from the germline V gene are SGHDT and YYEEEE. Germline trimming cut 4 bases from V and 2 bases from J; bases unmatched to any gene: 4.